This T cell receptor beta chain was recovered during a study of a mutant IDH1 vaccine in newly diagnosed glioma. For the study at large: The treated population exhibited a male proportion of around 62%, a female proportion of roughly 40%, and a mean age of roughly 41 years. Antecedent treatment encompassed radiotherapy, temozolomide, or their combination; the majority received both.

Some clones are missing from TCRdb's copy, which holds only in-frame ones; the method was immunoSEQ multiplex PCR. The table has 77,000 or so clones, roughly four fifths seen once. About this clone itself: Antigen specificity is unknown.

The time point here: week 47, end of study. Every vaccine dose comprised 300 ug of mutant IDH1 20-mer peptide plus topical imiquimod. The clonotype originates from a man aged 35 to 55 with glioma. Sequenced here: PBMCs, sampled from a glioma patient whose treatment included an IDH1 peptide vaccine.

The CDR3 DNA reads as TGTGCCAGCAGCGCCAGATTTTTTAGCTCCTACGAGCAGTACTTC. The encoded protein is CASSARFFSSYEQYF. V and J are TRBV5-5 and TRBJ2-7; D call uncertain. From germline, CDR1 is SGHKS and CDR2 YYEKEE (reference sequence). The CDR3 runs to 15 residues. Deletions cut 4 bases from V and 0 bases from J, with 14 bases between.